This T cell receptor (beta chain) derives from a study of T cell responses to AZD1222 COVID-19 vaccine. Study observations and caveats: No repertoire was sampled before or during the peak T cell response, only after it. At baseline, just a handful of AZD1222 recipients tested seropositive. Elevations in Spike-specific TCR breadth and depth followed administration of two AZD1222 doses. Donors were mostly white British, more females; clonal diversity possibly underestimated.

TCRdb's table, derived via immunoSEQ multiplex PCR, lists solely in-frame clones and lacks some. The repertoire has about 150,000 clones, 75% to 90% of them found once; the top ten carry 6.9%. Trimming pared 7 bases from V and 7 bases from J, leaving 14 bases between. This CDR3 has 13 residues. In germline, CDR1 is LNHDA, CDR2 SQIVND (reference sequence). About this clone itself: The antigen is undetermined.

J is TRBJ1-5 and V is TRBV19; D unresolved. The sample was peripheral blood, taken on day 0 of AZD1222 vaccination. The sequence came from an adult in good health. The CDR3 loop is CASNMGSVQPQHF. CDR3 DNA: TGTGCCAGTAACATGGGGTCCGTCCAGCCCCAGCATTTT.